These T cell receptor beta chains were read from a single sample in a study of blood T cell repertoires in COVID-19. The assay was immunoSEQ multiplex PCR, and TCRdb's table has in-frame clones only and misses some. The sample holds roughly 200,000 clones, about 84% seen once. Sequencing input: peripheral blood. The origin of the receptors is a woman older than 75 with COVID-19, enrolled during active disease. Each CDR3 is given with its conserved first and last residue. The D gene is left open where the match is weak. The listing skips clone size in some rows; elsewhere it reads once, few, many or a size class.

size: NA; J: TRBJ1-2; V: TRBV7-9; D: TRBD1; DNA: TGTGCCAGCAGCCCCCGGGACAGGGACAGAGGCTACACCTTC; CDR3: CASSPRDRDRGYTF
size: NA; J: TRBJ2-3; V: TRBV18; D: NA; DNA: TGTGCCAGCTCAGAGGAACCTCTCGGTGATACGCAGTATTTT; CDR3: CASSEEPLGDTQYF
size: NA; J: TRBJ1-2; V: TRBV10-2; D: NA; DNA: TGCGCCAGCAGTGAGGGACACCTAAGCTATGGCTACACCTTC; CDR3: CASSEGHLSYGYTF
size: once; J: TRBJ2-3; V: TRBV7-2; D: NA; DNA: TGTGCCAGCAGCCCCACCGGAGATACGCAGTATTTT; CDR3: CASSPTGDTQYF
size: NA; J: TRBJ1-1; V: TRBV9; D: NA; DNA: TGTGCCAGCAGCGTAGCCGTAACGACTATGAACACTGAAGCTTTCTTT; CDR3: CASSVAVTTMNTEAFF
size: NA; J: TRBJ2-7; V: TRBV28; D: TRBD2; DNA: TGTGCCAGTTCCGTCCCCCGCGGGGGCTCCTACGAGCAGTACTTC; CDR3: CASSVPRGGSYEQYF
size: NA; J: TRBJ2-3; V: TRBV7-2; D: TRBD2; DNA: TGTGCCAGCAGCCCAAGGGCACTAGCGGGACCAGATACGCAGTATTTT; CDR3: CASSPRALAGPDTQYF
size: NA; J: TRBJ1-2; V: TRBV27; D: NA; DNA: TGTGCCAGCAACCCAGGGTATGGCTACACCTTC; CDR3: CASNPGYGYTF
size: once; J: TRBJ2-3; V: TRBV7-3; D: TRBD1; DNA: TGTGCCAGCAGTAGGTCGAAGGGGACAGGGATCACAGATACGCAGTATTTT; CDR3: CASSRSKGTGITDTQYF
size: NA; J: TRBJ1-1; V: TRBV3-1/TRBV3-2; D: NA; DNA: TGTGCCAGCAGCCCCGGATGGGGCGAACGGGCTGAAGCTTTCTTT; CDR3: CASSPGWGERAEAFF
size: NA; J: TRBJ1-1; V: TRBV18; D: TRBD1; DNA: TGTGCCAGCTCCCCCGGGACAGGGTCCCACACTGAAGCTTTCTTT; CDR3: CASSPGTGSHTEAFF
size: NA; J: TRBJ2-5; V: TRBV20-1; D: NA; DNA: TGCAGTGCTAGTCCACCCCTCTCGGGACTCCCGTTAGAGACCCAGTACTTC; CDR3: CSASPPLSGLPLETQYF
size: NA; J: TRBJ2-7; V: TRBV9; D: NA; DNA: TGTGCCAGCAGCGTAGCCCCAGGTGTTTACGAGCAGTACTTC; CDR3: CASSVAPGVYEQYF
size: NA; J: TRBJ2-1; V: TRBV29-1; D: TRBD2; DNA: TGCACCGCGCGGGGCGGGAGTAACAATGAGCAGTTCTTC; CDR3: CTARGGSNNEQFF
size: NA; J: TRBJ2-3; V: TRBV18; D: TRBD2; DNA: TGTGCCAGCTCACTAGCGGGGACCACAGATACGCAGTATTTT; CDR3: CASSLAGTTDTQYF
size: NA; J: TRBJ1-5; V: TRBV12-3/TRBV12-4; D: NA; DNA: TGTGCCAGCAGCGTCGGGTTCACTCAGCCCCAGCATTTT; CDR3: CASSVGFTQPQHF
size: NA; J: TRBJ1-1; V: TRBV14; D: TRBD1; DNA: TGTGCCAGCAGCTTCTTTGAGGGGGCGATCAAAACTGAAGCTTTCTTT; CDR3: CASSFFEGAIKTEAFF
size: NA; J: TRBJ1-4; V: TRBV4-1; D: NA; DNA: TGCGCCAGCAGCCAACTCCTTTTAGCTAATGAAAAACTGTTTTTT; CDR3: CASSQLLLANEKLFF
size: NA; J: TRBJ1-1; V: TRBV5-1; D: NA; DNA: TGCGCCAGCAGCTTGTCAGGATATAGTGAAGCTTTCTTT; CDR3: CASSLSGYSEAFF
size: NA; J: TRBJ1-1; V: TRBV19; D: NA; DNA: TGTGCCAGTAGTGGAGGAGTCACCTTGAACACTGAAGCTTTCTTT; CDR3: CASSGGVTLNTEAFF
size: NA; J: TRBJ2-5; V: TRBV9; D: NA; DNA: TGTGCCAGCAGCGTAGGGGGCACAGCTCAAGAGACCCAGTACTTC; CDR3: CASSVGGTAQETQYF
size: NA; J: TRBJ2-5; V: TRBV15; D: TRBD2; DNA: TGTGCCACCAGCAGCGAACTAGCGCTCCTTGGGACCCAGTACTTC; CDR3: CATSSELALLGTQYF
size: NA; J: TRBJ1-5; V: TRBV2; D: TRBD1; DNA: TGTGCCAGCAGTCGGACAGGGGGGACGCAGCCCCAGCATTTT; CDR3: CASSRTGGTQPQHF
size: NA; J: TRBJ1-2; V: TRBV25-1; D: NA; DNA: TGTGCCAGCAGTAGGAGTACATCTTATGGCTACACCTTC; CDR3: CASSRSTSYGYTF
size: NA; J: TRBJ2-1; V: TRBV2; D: TRBD1; DNA: TGTGCCAGCAGACCGGGACAGGGCTACAATGAGCAGTTCTTC; CDR3: CASRPGQGYNEQFF
size: NA; J: TRBJ1-4; V: TRBV7-3; D: TRBD1; DNA: TGTGCCAGCAGCTCCGGGACAGGGGCAACTAATGAAAAACTGTTTTTT; CDR3: CASSSGTGATNEKLFF
size: NA; J: TRBJ2-2; V: TRBV5-1; D: NA; DNA: TGCGCCAGCAGCTTGCTAGACACCGGGGAGCTGTTTTTT; CDR3: CASSLLDTGELFF
size: once; J: TRBJ2-1; V: TRBV6-6; D: TRBD2; DNA: TGTGCCAGCAGCCAGGGACTAACTTACAATGAGCAGTTCTTC; CDR3: CASSQGLTYNEQFF
size: NA; J: TRBJ1-1; V: TRBV7-3; D: NA; DNA: TGTGCCAGCAGCTTAACCTGGAACACTGAAGCTTTCTTT; CDR3: CASSLTWNTEAFF
size: NA; J: TRBJ2-7; V: TRBV2; D: NA; DNA: TGTGCCAGCAGTGAAGCGCTTCGGGAGCAGTACTTC; CDR3: CASSEALREQYF
size: NA; J: TRBJ2-3; V: TRBV3-1/TRBV3-2; D: NA; DNA: TGTGCCAGCAGCCAAGACGTGGCCACAGATACGCAGTATTTT; CDR3: CASSQDVATDTQYF
size: NA; J: TRBJ2-3; V: TRBV2; D: TRBD2; DNA: TGTGCCAGCAGTGAACTCGCGCGGGGGGGGGATACGCAGTATTTT; CDR3: CASSELARGGDTQYF
size: NA; J: TRBJ2-7; V: TRBV18; D: NA; DNA: TGTGCCAGCTCACCGTTACAGGGCCCCTACGAGCAGTACTTC; CDR3: CASSPLQGPYEQYF
size: NA; J: TRBJ1-6; V: TRBV6-5; D: NA; DNA: TGTGCCAGCACCCCAGGAGGGACCGTCCATTCACCCCTCCACTTT; CDR3: CASTPGGTVHSPLHF
size: NA; J: TRBJ1-2; V: TRBV19; D: NA; DNA: TGTGCCAGTAGTATATCCCCAGGGAACTATGGCTACACCTTC; CDR3: CASSISPGNYGYTF
size: NA; J: TRBJ2-3; V: TRBV1; D: NA; DNA: TGCACCAGCAGCCAAGAGGTTGAGCGGGGGGTCGAGAATACGCAGTATTTT; CDR3: CTSSQEVERGVENTQYF
size: NA; J: TRBJ2-1; V: TRBV9; D: TRBD2; DNA: TGTGCCAGCAGCGTACAGGCTCGCGGGGGAAACAATGAGCAGTTCTTC; CDR3: CASSVQARGGNNEQFF
size: once; J: TRBJ1-3; V: TRBV3-1/TRBV3-2; D: NA; DNA: TGTGCCAGCAGCCAATTTTCAGACTCCTCTGGAAACACCATATATTTT; CDR3: CASSQFSDSSGNTIYF
size: NA; J: TRBJ2-3; V: TRBV28; D: TRBD2; DNA: TGTGCCAGCAGTCTCCGGACTAGCGGGAGTTCAGGCACAGATACGCAGTATTTT; CDR3: CASSLRTSGSSGTDTQYF
size: once; J: TRBJ2-7; V: TRBV18; D: TRBD2; DNA: TGTGCCAGCTCAGTAGAAACTAGCGGGGGGCACTACGAGCAGTACTTC; CDR3: CASSVETSGGHYEQYF
size: NA; J: TRBJ1-1; V: TRBV18; D: NA; DNA: TGTGCCAGCTCACCACTTAGAGACAGGAACACTGAAGCTTTCTTT; CDR3: CASSPLRDRNTEAFF
size: NA; J: TRBJ2-7; V: TRBV6-1; D: TRBD2; DNA: TGTGCCAGCAGTGAAAGCCCCGGGGGGGTTAGCTCCTACGAGCAGTACTTC; CDR3: CASSESPGGVSSYEQYF
size: once; J: TRBJ1-5; V: TRBV28; D: NA; DNA: TGTGCCAGCAGTTTTGGGACGGGGACAATTCAGCCCCAGCATTTT; CDR3: CASSFGTGTIQPQHF